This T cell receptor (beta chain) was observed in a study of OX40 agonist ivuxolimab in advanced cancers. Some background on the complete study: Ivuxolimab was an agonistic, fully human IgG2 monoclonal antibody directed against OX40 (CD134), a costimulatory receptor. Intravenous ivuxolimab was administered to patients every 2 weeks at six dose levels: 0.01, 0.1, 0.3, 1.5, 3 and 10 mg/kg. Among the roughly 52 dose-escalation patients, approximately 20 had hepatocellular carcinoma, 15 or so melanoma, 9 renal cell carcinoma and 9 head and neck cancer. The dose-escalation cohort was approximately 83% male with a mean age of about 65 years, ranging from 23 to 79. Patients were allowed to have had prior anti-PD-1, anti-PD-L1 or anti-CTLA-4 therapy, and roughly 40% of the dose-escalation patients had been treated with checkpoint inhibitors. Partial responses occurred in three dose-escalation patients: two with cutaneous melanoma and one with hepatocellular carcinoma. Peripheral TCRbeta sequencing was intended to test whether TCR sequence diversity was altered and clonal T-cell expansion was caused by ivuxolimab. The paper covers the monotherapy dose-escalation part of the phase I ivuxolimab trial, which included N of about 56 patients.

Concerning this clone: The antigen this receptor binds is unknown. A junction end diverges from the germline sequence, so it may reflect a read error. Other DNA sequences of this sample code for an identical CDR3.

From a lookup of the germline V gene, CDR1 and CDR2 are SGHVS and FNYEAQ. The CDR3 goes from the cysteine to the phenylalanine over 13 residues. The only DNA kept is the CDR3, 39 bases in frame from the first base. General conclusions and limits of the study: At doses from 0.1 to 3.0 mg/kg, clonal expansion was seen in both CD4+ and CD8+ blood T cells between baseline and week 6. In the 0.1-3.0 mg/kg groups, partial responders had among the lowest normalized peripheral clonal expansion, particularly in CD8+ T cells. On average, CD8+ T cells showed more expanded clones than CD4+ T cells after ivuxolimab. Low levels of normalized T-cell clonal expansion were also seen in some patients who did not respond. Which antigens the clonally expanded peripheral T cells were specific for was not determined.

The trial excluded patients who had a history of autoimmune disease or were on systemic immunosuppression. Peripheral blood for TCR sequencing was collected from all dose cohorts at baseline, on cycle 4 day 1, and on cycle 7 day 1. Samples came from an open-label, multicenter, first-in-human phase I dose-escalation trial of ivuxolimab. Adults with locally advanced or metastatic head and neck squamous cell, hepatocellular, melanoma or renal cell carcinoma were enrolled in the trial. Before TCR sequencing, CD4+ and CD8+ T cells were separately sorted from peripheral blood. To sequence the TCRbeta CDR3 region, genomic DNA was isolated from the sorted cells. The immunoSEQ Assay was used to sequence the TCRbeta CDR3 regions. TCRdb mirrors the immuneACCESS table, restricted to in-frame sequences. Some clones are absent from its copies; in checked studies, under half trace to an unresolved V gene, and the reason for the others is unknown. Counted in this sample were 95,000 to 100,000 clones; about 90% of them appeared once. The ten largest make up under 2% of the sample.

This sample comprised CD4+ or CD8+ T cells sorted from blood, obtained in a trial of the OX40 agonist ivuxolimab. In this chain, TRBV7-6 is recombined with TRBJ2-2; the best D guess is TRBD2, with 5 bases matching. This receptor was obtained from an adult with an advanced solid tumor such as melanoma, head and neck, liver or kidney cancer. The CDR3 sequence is CASSLVWSGELFF. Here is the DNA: TGTGCCAGCAGCTTAGTCTGGTCCGGGGAACTGTTTTTT.